This entry lists 22 T cell receptor beta chains sequenced from one sample in a study of PD-1 blockade in classical Hodgkin lymphoma (dated by TCRdb to the early 2020s). The method behind the library was the immunoSEQ multiplex PCR assay. The table was pulled from immuneACCESS by TCRdb, which kept in-frame rearrangements only. Such tables lose some clones; where checked, under half of the loss comes from unresolved V genes, and the rest has no known cause. This sample has approximately 65,000 clones in its table, and approximately 88% of those were observed once. The leading ten clones occupy about an eighth of the sample. The sample's time point label, decoded: cycle 1 day 1 (C1D1), immediately before nivolumab initiation. Every trial patient had relapsed following autologous stem cell transplantation, and prior brentuximab vedotin exposure was what differed among cohorts A, B and C. The sequenced sample was peripheral blood mononuclear cells (PBMCs), obtained at baseline. The receptor source for this set is a human donor with classical Hodgkin lymphoma.

V and J are TRBV4-3 and TRBJ2-5; possibly TRBD2 for D (6 bases). The germline V and J ends were trimmed by 0 bases and 5 bases, with 10 bases remaining between them. Per germline, CDR1 LGHNA and CDR2 YSLEER. The CDR3 length is 14 residues. The CDR3 coding sequence is TGCGCCAGCAGCCAAGATTGGGGACTGGAGACCCAGTACTTC. It yields the protein CASSQDWGLETQYF.

The J gene is TRBJ2-5, the V gene TRBV28; D may be TRBD1 or TRBD2 (5 bases each). This CDR3 contains 15 residues. V was cut by 6 bases and J by 4 bases, with 18 bases left in between. Germline CDR1 and CDR2: MDHEN and SYDVKM. The CDR3 DNA reads as TGTGCCAGCAGCCTGGGGACGGTAGGCAGAGAGACCCAGTACTTC. This sequence encodes CASSLGTVGRETQYF. Full variable domain (remainder filled in from reference TRBV28 and TRBJ2-5): DVKVTQSSRYLVKRTGEKVFLECVQDMDHENMFWYRQDPGLGLRLIYFSYDVKMKEKGDIPEGYSVSREKKERFSLILESASTNQTSMYLCASSLGTVGRETQYFGPGTRLLVL.

J is TRBJ1-6 and V is TRBV6-5; D is unclear. The CDR3 spans 14 residues. From germline, CDR1 is MNHEY and CDR2 SVGAGI. Trimming cost V 2 bases and J 7 bases, with 9 bases left between them. The CDR3 DNA is TGTGCCAGCAGTTACGCGGGCCCCAATTCACCCCTCCACTTT. It translates to CASSYAGPNSPLHF.

This rearrangement joins TRBV27 to TRBJ2-4; 11 bases are shared with TRBD2. CDR1 is MNHEY and CDR2 is SMNVEV in the germline V gene (reference sequence). With V trimmed by 7 bases and J by 0 bases, 11 bases remained unmatched. The CDR3 sequence is 18 residues long. As DNA, the CDR3 is TGTGCCAGCAATGCAACTAGCGGGGGTGGTCTAGCCAAAAACATTCAGTACTTC. Protein sequence: CASNATSGGGLAKNIQYF.

The chain carries TRBV11-2 and TRBJ1-3; D is unresolved. With 5 bases removed from V and 4 bases from J, the gap between germline ends came to 15 bases. Germline assignment: CDR1 SGHAT and CDR2 FQNNGV. This CDR3 has 15 residues. The CDR3 region is CASSPIGVSGNTIYF. DNA of the CDR3: TGTGCCAGCAGCCCCATCGGGGTTTCAGGAAACACCATATATTTT.

V and J are TRBV9 and TRBJ2-5; 8 nucleotides line up with TRBD1. The junction had 6 bases not matched to a gene; V was cut back by 0 bases and J by 2 bases. This CDR3 has 16 residues. Germline CDR1 SGDLS, CDR2 YYNGEE. CDR3 residues: CASSVGGRQGQETQYF. CDR3 coding DNA: TGTGCCAGCAGCGTAGGGGGTAGACAGGGGCAAGAGACCCAGTACTTC.

The V call is TRBV20-1, the J call TRBJ2-1; D is unclear. V lost 6 bases, J lost 7 bases, and 7 bases lay in between. The CDR3 runs 10 residues. Germline V CDR1 and CDR2: DFQATT, SNEGSKA (reference sequence). In nucleotides, the CDR3 is TGCAGTGCAACCCGGAATGAGCAGTTCTTC. It codes for CSATRNEQFF.

V gene TRBV7-2 combines with J gene TRBJ1-6; D not certain. This CDR3 has 16 residues. Trimming took 2 bases from V and 6 from J, leaving 14 bases between them. Per the germline V gene, CDR1 is SGHTA and CDR2 is FQGNSA. CDR3 region: CASSLRGRQVNSPLHF. The CDR3 region has the DNA TGTGCCAGCAGCTTAAGAGGGAGGCAGGTTAATTCACCCCTCCACTTT.

The V call is TRBV7-2, the J call TRBJ2-7; D is uncertain. The V gene lost 5 bases and the J gene lost 0 bases, with 26 bases spanning the gap. Germline assignment: CDR1 SGHTA and CDR2 FQGNSA. The CDR3 is 19 residues long. The CDR3 loop is CASSPRERMGRIPSYEQYF. In DNA form, the CDR3 reads TGTGCCAGCAGCCCAAGAGAAAGGATGGGCAGGATACCCTCCTACGAGCAGTACTTC.

The chain carries TRBV4-1 and TRBJ2-7, with D possibly TRBD2 on 6 matching bases. The CDR3 covers 19 residues. From germline, CDR1 is MGHRA and CDR2 YSYEKL. The V gene lost 4 bases and the J gene lost 6 bases, with 31 bases spanning the gap. CDR3 loop: CASSLRDPLDGGPPGEQYF. In nucleotides, the CDR3 is TGCGCCAGCAGCCTCCGAGACCCTCTCGACGGGGGACCTCCGGGCGAGCAGTACTTC.

The rearrangement joins TRBV7-6 to TRBJ2-1; D unclear. Germline lookup yields CDR1 SGHVS and CDR2 FNYEAQ. The CDR3 runs to 15 residues. V lost 4 bases to trimming and J lost 0 bases, with 10 bases between them. CDR3 nucleotides: TGTGCCAGCAGCTCTGACGTGAGCTCCTACAATGAGCAGTTCTTC. It codes for CASSSDVSSYNEQFF. Supplemented by reference TRBV7-6 and TRBJ2-1, the full variable domain reads GAGVSQSPRYKVTKRGQDVALRCDPISGHVSLYWYRQALGQGPEFLTYFNYEAQQDKSGLPNDRFSAERPEGSISTLTIQRTEQRDSAMYRCASSSDVSSYNEQFFGPGTRLTVL.

The J gene is TRBJ2-7, the V gene TRBV13; no clear D gene. The CDR3 consists of 13 residues. Germline lookup yields CDR1 PRHDT and CDR2 FYEKMQ (reference sequence). V lost 5 bases, J lost 3 bases, and 11 bases lay in between. The CDR3, as DNA: TGTGCCAGCAGCCCACGGAAAGGCTACGAGCAGTACTTC. Translation: CASSPRKGYEQYF. The full variable domain, rest sourced from reference TRBV13 and TRBJ2-7, is AAGVIQSPRHLIKEKRETATLKCYPIPRHDTVYWYQQGPGQDPQFLISFYEKMQSDKGSIPDRFSAQQFSDYHSELNMSSLELGDSALYFCASSPRKGYEQYFGPGTRLTVT.

The V gene is TRBV9, the J gene TRBJ2-5, with 11 bases matching TRBD2. This CDR3 is built from 18 residues. V lost 2 bases, J lost 7 bases, and 16 bases stayed unmatched. Per germline, CDR1 SGDLS and CDR2 YYNGEE. CDR3 nucleotide sequence: TGTGCCAGCAGCGTGGGCCCCCCGACTAGCGGGGAGGTTAGGACCCAGTACTTC. This gives the protein CASSVGPPTSGEVRTQYF.

The rearrangement links TRBV23-1 to TRBJ2-7, with 9 bases that match TRBD2. TRBV23-1 is placed among ORFs of uncertain function. V was clipped by 2 bases and J by 1 base; unmatched bases: 21. CDR3 size: 21 residues. The CDR3 region is CASSQQVIAGDWPFSSYEQYF. CDR3 coding DNA: TGCGCCAGCAGTCAACAGGTAATAGCGGGGGATTGGCCCTTTAGTTCCTACGAGCAGTACTTC.

CDR3 coding DNA: TGTGCCAGCAGCCCGGGACCAAGACCAACAGATACGCAGTATTTT. Its translation: CASSPGPRPTDTQYF. This chain connects TRBV7-8 to TRBJ2-3; D possibly uses TRBD1 or TRBD2 (5 bases each). The CDR3 consists of 15 residues. Germline assignment: CDR1 SGHVS and CDR2 FQNEAQ. Trimming cost V 5 bases and J 3 bases, with 15 bases left between them.

The rearrangement uses TRBV6-5 and TRBJ1-4, with a weak D call TRBD1 (6 bases). The CDR3 extends over 15 amino acids. From germline, CDR1 is MNHEY and CDR2 SVGAGI. The ends were cut back, 0 bases at V and 11 bases at J, with 16 bases in the middle. The CDR3, as DNA: TGTGCCAGCAGTTACTCGAATCCCCCGGGGGCCAAACTGTTTTTT. Its translation is CASSYSNPPGAKLFF.

J is TRBJ2-7 and V is TRBV7-7; TRBD2 matches 11 bases. Trimming at V came to 4 bases and at J to 6 bases, leaving 5 bases not matched to a gene. This CDR3 has 14 amino acids. The germline V gene encodes CDR1 SSHAT and CDR2 FNYEAQ (reference sequence). The CDR3 coding sequence is TGTGCCAGCAGCTCTAGCGGGGGGCGGAGCGAGCAGTACTTC. Translation gives CASSSSGGRSEQYF.

J is TRBJ1-6 and V is TRBV2; no clear D gene. This CDR3 has 15 amino acids. Trimming took 8 bases from V and 1 from J, leaving 12 bases between them. CDR1 is SNHLY and CDR2 is FYNNEI in the germline V gene. CDR3 nucleotide sequence: TGTGCCAGCTTGGGCGCGGGTTCCTATAATTCACCCCTCCACTTT. Protein: CASLGAGSYNSPLHF. Full variable domain (rest looked up from reference TRBV2 and TRBJ1-6): EPEVTQTPSHQVTQMGQEVILRCVPISNHLYFYWYRQILGQKVEFLVSFYNNEISEKSEIFDDQFSVERPDGSNFTLKIRSTKLEDSAMYFCASLGAGSYNSPLHFGNGTRLTVT.

The chain couples TRBV7-2 to TRBJ2-3; 9 positions agree with TRBD2. After removal of 7 bases from V and 3 bases from J, the junction contained 8 bases not matched to a gene. From germline, CDR1 is SGHTA and CDR2 FQGNSA. CDR3 length equals 15 residues. As DNA, the CDR3 is TGTGCCAGCAAGCGGTGGGCGGGGGGGACAGATACGCAGTATTTT. Protein: CASKRWAGGTDTQYF.

This chain joins TRBV6-6 and TRBJ2-1, with D perhaps TRBD2 (6 bases). The V end lost 6 bases, the J end lost 9 bases, and 15 bases lay between the germline ends. The V gene's germline CDR1 is MNHNY and CDR2 SVGAGI (reference sequence). The CDR3 is 13 amino acids. The CDR3 coding sequence is TGTGCCAGCAGCAGGTTCCTGGAGGGTGAGCAGTTCTTC. It specifies CASSRFLEGEQFF.

This chain uses TRBV10-1 with TRBJ2-3, with D uncertain. Between the trimmed V and J ends, which lost 7 bases and 3 bases, there was a span of 17 bases. The CDR3 totals 15 residues. Germline V lookup: CDR1 WNHNN, CDR2 SYGVQD (reference sequence). The CDR3 loop reads CASTLRANYTDTQYF. CDR3 in DNA: TGCGCCAGCACCCTCAGAGCGAATTATACAGATACGCAGTATTTT.

The chain joins TRBV9 to TRBJ2-1; 8 bases match TRBD2. This CDR3 is built from 16 residues. The junction had 9 bases not matched to a gene; V was cut back by 3 bases and J by 4 bases. Germline CDR1 is SGDLS and CDR2 is YYNGEE. The CDR3 loop reads CASSEPGLGLYNEQFF. DNA for the CDR3: TGTGCCAGCAGCGAACCGGGACTAGGGTTATACAATGAGCAGTTCTTC.